These 14 T cell receptor beta chains were sequenced from one sample in a study of blood T cells in healthy people across ages (dated by TCRdb to the mid-2010s). The library relied on 5' RACE. The instrument was an Illumina HiSeq 2500. A second roughly 6 to 12 cycle PCR used a sample-barcoded 5' primer and a J-beta primer mix. In TCRdb, the public reads were trimmed at Q25 with fastp and aligned with MiXCR, with productive beta chains retained. Rows with one shared CDR3 protein collapse into an entry with the most common genes and DNA. The table for this sample lists 1.6 million or so distinct CDR3 sequences; about 31% of them were counted only once. 11% of the sample is taken by the ten largest. Material: blood. These receptors all stem from a woman aged 25-40 years in good health.

This rearrangement joins TRBV7-2 to TRBJ2-1; the match to TRBD1 covers 8 bases. The germline V gene has CDR1 SGHTA and CDR2 FQGNSA. The length of the CDR3 is 16 residues. Trimming took 3 bases from V and 6 from J; bases not matched to a gene: 10. CDR3 protein: CASSFRTGMTSNEQFF. As DNA, the CDR3 is TGTGCCAGCAGCTTCCGGACAGGGATGACGAGCAATGAGCAGTTCTTC.

This chain links TRBV5-6 with TRBJ1-2, with D hard to call. This CDR3 has 13 amino acids. The germline V and J ends were trimmed by 7 bases and 7 bases, with 17 bases remaining between them. Germline V gene sequence: CDR1 SGHDT, CDR2 YYEEEE. CDR3 DNA: TGTGCCAGCCACCGGGCCTTGGTTAGTGGCTACACCTTC. Protein sequence: CASHRALVSGYTF.

This chain links TRBV29-1 with TRBJ2-1; possible D gene TRBD1, 6 bases. V lost 4 bases, J lost 0 bases, and 16 bases lay in between. Germline V lookup: CDR1 SQVTM, CDR2 ANQGSEA. CDR3 length: 16 residues. Written as DNA, the CDR3 is TGCAGCGTTGTACTACAGACAGGTTCCTCCTACAATGAGCAGTTCTTC. Its translation: CSVVLQTGSSYNEQFF.

This clonotype was picked up many times. The chain has TRBV5-1 and TRBJ2-7; 11 nucleotides line up with TRBD1. Germline CDR1 and CDR2: SGHRS and YFSETQ. This CDR3 is built from 17 residues. V lost 0 bases to trimming and J lost 8 bases; unmatched junction nucleotides: 13. CDR3 amino acids: CASSLGLSIGTGGKQYF. CDR3 DNA sequence: TGCGCCAGCAGCTTGGGGTTATCTATCGGGACAGGGGGTAAGCAGTACTTC.

The chain uses TRBV12-3 or TRBV12-4 and TRBJ2-7; TRBD1 or TRBD2 may be the D gene (6 bases each). The V end lost 0 bases, the J end lost 4 bases, and 16 bases lay between the germline ends. The CDR3 covers 16 residues. CDR3 loop: CASSLALEGVDYEQYF. The CDR3 coding sequence is TGTGCCAGCAGTTTAGCGTTGGAGGGGGTTGATTACGAGCAGTACTTC.

V and J are TRBV5-1 and TRBJ2-1; TRBD2 agrees at 10 bases. The CDR3 extends over 16 amino acids. Germline V gives CDR1 SGHRS, CDR2 YFSETQ. The junction had 5 bases not matched to a gene; V was cut back by 0 bases and J by 5 bases. CDR3 DNA: TGCGCCAGCAGCTTGGCCCTAGCGGGGGTGAACAATGAGCAGTTCTTC. Amino acids: CASSLALAGVNNEQFF.

The gene calls are TRBV24-1 and TRBJ2-2; no definite D call. V shed 3 bases and J shed 4 bases, with 11 bases lying between them. Germline V gene sequence: CDR1 KGHDR, CDR2 SFDVKD. CDR3 length: 15 residues. DNA of the CDR3: TGTGCCACCAGTGATCCCGGGTCCCCCACCGGGGAGCTGTTTTTT. This translates into CATSDPGSPTGELFF.

The chain recombines TRBV28 with TRBJ1-4; TRBD1 matches at 10 bases. The J segment lost 5 bases and the V segment lost 6 bases, leaving 3 bases of the junction unmatched. The CDR3 runs 14 residues. CDR1 MDHEN and CDR2 SYDVKM come from the germline V gene. CDR3 residues: CASSRTGGNEKLFF. CDR3 in DNA: TGTGCCAGCAGCCGGACAGGGGGGAATGAAAAACTGTTTTTT.

CDR3 residues: CASRLGGGIGNQPQHF. In nucleotides, the CDR3 is TGTGCCAGCAGGTTGGGGGGAGGGATTGGCAATCAGCCCCAGCATTTT. This sequence joins TRBV12-3 or TRBV12-4 and TRBJ1-5; perhaps TRBD1 as D (5 bases). The ends were cut back, 6 bases at V and 2 bases at J, with 17 bases in the middle. The CDR3 length is 16 residues.

A word on this clonotype: Here the CDR3 omits its conserved ending phenylalanine or tryptophan, so a read error is the likely source. CDR3 loop: CASSPLPEGRTGYTC. CDR3 nucleotide sequence: TGTGCCAGCTCACCCCTGCCAGAGGGGCGCACCGGCTACACCTGC. The gene calls are TRBV18 and TRBJ1-2, with D possibly being TRBD1 (5 bases). Germline lookup yields CDR1 KGHSH and CDR2 LQKENI. Trimming stripped 3 bases from V and 8 bases from J, with 19 bases between. The CDR3 runs to 15 residues.

The table lists this clonotype with a few counts. This sequence may be a read error, since a much larger clone differs from it by one base. V is TRBV10-3 and J is TRBJ1-2; the D gene is possibly TRBD1 (5 bases). The CDR3 has 14 residues. V dropped 11 bases and J dropped 7 bases, with 23 bases sitting between them. Germline values: CDR1 ENHRY, CDR2 SYGVKD. The CDR3, as DNA: TGTGCCGCCAATGGGGGTCCGGGGAGTGGTGGCTACACCTTC. Its protein product is CAANGGPGSGGYTF.

This clonotype has just one count. The rearrangement links TRBV7-6 to TRBJ1-6; TRBD1 matches at 8 bases. The CDR3 extends over 17 amino acids. The V and J ends lost 4 bases and 7 bases, in that order; junction bases with no gene match: 12. Germline V gene sequence: CDR1 SGHVS, CDR2 FNYEAQ. CDR3: CASSSTHQGAVNSPLHF. The CDR3 nucleotides are TGTGCCAGCAGCTCAACACATCAGGGGGCTGTAAATTCACCCCTCCACTTT.

V gene TRBV29-1 combines with J gene TRBJ2-7; D unclear. The CDR3 has 12 amino acids. V was clipped by 3 bases and J by 5 bases, with 11 bases between them. The germline V gene encodes CDR1 SQVTM and CDR2 ANQGSEA. The CDR3 loop reads CSVDGLKDEQYF. The CDR3, as DNA: TGCAGCGTTGATGGCCTAAAGGACGAGCAGTACTTC.

As for this clonotype: Germline is not matched at one junction end, which may reflect a read error. V gene TRBV12-5 combines with J gene TRBJ2-1; maybe TRBD2 (5 bases). This CDR3 comprises 16 residues. Germline V lookup: CDR1 LGHNT, CDR2 FRNRAP. The CDR3 DNA sequence: TGTGCTAATGGTTTGGTCCTCGGGCCGGGGTACAATGAGCAGTTCTTC. Translation gives CANGLVLGPGYNEQFF.